The T cell receptor beta chain under discussion was sequenced for a study of neurological immune-mediated disorders. This clonotype was detected many times. Synthesis of cDNA was performed by 5'RACE using 10-nucleotide random UMIs. TCRdb re-analysed the 5' RACE reads in MiXCR, keeping a single row per CDR3 protein. Of some 65,000 distinct CDR3 sequences in the sample, 3.5% to 5% were seen once. The sequenced material came from PBMCs. The clonotype was recovered from a man between 45 and 60 years old with multiple sclerosis.

CDR3: CASSRDRGLYGYTF. The CDR3 DNA reads TGTGCCAGCAGTCGTGACAGGGGCCTTTATGGCTACACCTTC. The rearrangement joins TRBV12-3 or TRBV12-4 to TRBJ1-2; 8 nucleotides align to TRBD1. J lost 5 bases, V lost 5 bases, and 7 bases had no gene match. The CDR3 is 14 residues long.